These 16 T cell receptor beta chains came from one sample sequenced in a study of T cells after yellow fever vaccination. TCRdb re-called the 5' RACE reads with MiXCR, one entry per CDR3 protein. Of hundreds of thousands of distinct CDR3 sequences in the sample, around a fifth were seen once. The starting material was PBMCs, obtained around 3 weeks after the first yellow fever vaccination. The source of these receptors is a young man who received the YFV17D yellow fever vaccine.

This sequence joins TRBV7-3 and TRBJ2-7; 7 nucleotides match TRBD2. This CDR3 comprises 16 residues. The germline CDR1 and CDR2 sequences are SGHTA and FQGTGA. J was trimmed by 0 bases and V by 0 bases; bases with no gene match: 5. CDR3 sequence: CASSLTAAGSSYEQYF. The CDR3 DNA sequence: TGTGCCAGCAGCTTAACCGCAGCGGGGAGCTCCTACGAGCAGTACTTC.

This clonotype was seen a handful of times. CDR3 loop: CASRTRGLSYEQYF. The CDR3, as DNA: TGCGCCAGCAGGACCAGGGGGCTCTCCTACGAGCAGTACTTC. J is TRBJ2-7 and V is TRBV10-2; the match to TRBD1 covers 8 bases. The V gene's germline CDR1 is WSHSY and CDR2 SAAADI. V lost 6 bases to trimming and J lost 0 bases; unmatched junction nucleotides: 4. This CDR3 comprises 14 residues.

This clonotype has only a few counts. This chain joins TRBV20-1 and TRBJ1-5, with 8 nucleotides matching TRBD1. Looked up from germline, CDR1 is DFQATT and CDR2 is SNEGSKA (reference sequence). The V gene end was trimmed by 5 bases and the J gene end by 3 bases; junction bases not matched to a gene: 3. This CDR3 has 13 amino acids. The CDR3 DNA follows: TGCAGTGCTCGGACAGGGCTCAATCAGCCCCAGCATTTT. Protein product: CSARTGLNQPQHF.

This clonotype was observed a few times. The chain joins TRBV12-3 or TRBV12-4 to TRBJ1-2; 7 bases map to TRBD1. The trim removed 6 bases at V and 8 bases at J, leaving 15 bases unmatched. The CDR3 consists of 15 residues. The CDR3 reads CASRPNRVGGRGYTF. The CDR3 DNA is TGTGCCAGCAGACCAAACAGGGTAGGGGGCCGGGGCTACACCTTC.

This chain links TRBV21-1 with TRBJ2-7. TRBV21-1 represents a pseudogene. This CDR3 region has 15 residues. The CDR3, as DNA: TGTGCCAGCAGCAGCCTCACGACGAGCCCCAACGAGCAGTACTTC. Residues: CASSSLTTSPNEQYF.

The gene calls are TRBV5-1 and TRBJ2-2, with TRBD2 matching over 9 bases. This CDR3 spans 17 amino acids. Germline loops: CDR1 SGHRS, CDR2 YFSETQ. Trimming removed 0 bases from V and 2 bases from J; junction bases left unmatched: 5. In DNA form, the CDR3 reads TGCGCCAGCAGCTTGGCGCTAGCGGGGTCTAACACCGGGGAGCTGTTTTTT. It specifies CASSLALAGSNTGELFF.

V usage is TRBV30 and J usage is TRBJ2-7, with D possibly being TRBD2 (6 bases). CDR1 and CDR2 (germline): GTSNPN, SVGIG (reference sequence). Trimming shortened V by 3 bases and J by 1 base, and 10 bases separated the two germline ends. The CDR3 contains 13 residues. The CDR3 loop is CAWRGRDSYEQYF. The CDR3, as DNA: TGTGCCTGGAGAGGGCGGGATTCCTACGAGCAGTACTTC.

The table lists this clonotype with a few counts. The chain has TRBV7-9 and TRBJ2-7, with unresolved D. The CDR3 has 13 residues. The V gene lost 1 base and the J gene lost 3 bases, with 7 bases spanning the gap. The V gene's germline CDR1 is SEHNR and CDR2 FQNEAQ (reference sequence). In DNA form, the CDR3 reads TGTGCCAGCAGCTTAGAGGGTTTCTACGAGCAGTACGTC. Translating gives CASSLEGFYEQYV.

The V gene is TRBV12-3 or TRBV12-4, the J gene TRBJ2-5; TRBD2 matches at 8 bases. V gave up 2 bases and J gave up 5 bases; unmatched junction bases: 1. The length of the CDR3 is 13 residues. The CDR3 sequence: CASSLRTSETQYF. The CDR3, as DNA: TGTGCCAGCAGTTTAAGGACTAGCGAGACCCAGTACTTC.

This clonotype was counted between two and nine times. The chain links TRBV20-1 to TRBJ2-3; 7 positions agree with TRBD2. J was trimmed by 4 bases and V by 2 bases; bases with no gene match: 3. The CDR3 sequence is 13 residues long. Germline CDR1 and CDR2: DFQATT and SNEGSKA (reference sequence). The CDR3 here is CSARWEGSDTQYF. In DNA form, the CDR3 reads TGCAGTGCTAGATGGGAGGGGTCAGATACGCAGTATTTT.

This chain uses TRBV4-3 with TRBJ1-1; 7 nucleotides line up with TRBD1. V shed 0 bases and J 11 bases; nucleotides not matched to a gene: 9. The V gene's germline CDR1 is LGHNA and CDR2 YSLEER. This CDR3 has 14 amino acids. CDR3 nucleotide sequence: TGCGCCAGCAGCCAAGAAAGGGGGCTCCGGGGGGCTTTCTTT. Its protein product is CASSQERGLRGAFF.

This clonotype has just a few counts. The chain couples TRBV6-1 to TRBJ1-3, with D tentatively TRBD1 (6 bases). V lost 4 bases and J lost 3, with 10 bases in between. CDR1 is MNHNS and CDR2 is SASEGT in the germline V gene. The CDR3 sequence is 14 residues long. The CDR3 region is CASSATGNGNTIYF. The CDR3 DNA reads TGTGCCAGCAGTGCAACAGGGAATGGAAACACCATATATTTT.

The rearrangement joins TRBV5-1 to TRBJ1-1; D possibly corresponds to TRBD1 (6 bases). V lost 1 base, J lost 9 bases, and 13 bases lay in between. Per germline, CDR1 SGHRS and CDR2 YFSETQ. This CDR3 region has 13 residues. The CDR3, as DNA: TGCGCCAGCAGCTTGATCCTGGGACAAAAAGCTTTCTTT. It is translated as CASSLILGQKAFF.

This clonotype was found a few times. Here the CDR3 DNA reads TGTGCCATCAGTGAGTCAGGATACAATGAGCAGTTCTTC. It is translated as CAISESGYNEQFF. The rearrangement uses TRBV10-3 and TRBJ2-1; D unresolved. This CDR3 contains 13 residues. Germline loops: CDR1 ENHRY, CDR2 SYGVKD. Trimming left V 0 bases short and J 4 bases short, with 4 bases between.

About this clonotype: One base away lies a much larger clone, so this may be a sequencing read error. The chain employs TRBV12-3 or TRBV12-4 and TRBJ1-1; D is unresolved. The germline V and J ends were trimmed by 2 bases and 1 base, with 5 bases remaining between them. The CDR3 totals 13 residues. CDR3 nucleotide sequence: TGTGCCAGCAGTTTAATACCGAACACTGAAGCTTTCTTT. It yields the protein CASSLIPNTEAFF.

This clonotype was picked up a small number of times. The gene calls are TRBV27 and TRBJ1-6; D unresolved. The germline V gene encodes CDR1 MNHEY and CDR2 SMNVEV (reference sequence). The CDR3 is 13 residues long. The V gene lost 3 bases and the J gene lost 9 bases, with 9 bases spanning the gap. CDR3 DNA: TGTGCCAGCAGTTTCGGGGTTACTTCACCCCTCCACTTT. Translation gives CASSFGVTSPLHF.